The sequence of this T cell receptor beta chain was determined in a study of blood T cell repertoires in COVID-19 (TCRdb year 2020). Regarding the complete study: Samples covering the acute and convalescent phases of COVID-19 were provided by collaborators in the United States, Italy and Spain. The repertoires were released in a freely available public database intended as a resource for research on the immune response to SARS-CoV-2. The samples were drawn from the first 160 participants of the ongoing ImmuneRACE study and from about 1,200 subjects provided by 6 global collaborators. Where HLA class I and class II types were available, the types were taken from metadata supplied by the sample provider, not from assay-based typing. The material from the prospective study consisted of cDNA or gDNA derived from T cells, B-cell-depleted T cells, or PBMCs. A de-identified subject ID, COVID-19 status, age in years and sex were almost always included in the sample metadata. Deeply sampled blood TCRbeta repertoires from subjects exposed to, actively infected with, or recovered from COVID-19 were included in the dataset.

Findings and caveats that apply to the study as a whole: The quantity of clinical and demographic metadata differed by source and by participant and was supplied without curation.

From cysteine to phenylalanine, the CDR3 is 17 amino acids long. Only the CDR3 part of the read is kept: 51 bases, read in frame from the first base. Trimming leaves V shorter by 4 bases and J shorter by 3 bases, with the junction holding 14 bases beyond the gene matches. CDR1 and CDR2, per the germline V gene, are SGHDN and FVKESK. At one collaborating source in Seattle, patients were enrolled during active infection and were followed longitudinally through the course of disease. The collaborating institutions used their own protocols to collect whole blood in K2EDTA tubes. For TCRbeta analysis, collaborators shipped samples in one of three forms: frozen whole blood, isolated PBMCs, or DNA extracted from either of those sample types. Worth noting for this clone: This receptor's antigen is unknown. No per-base quality is available; no much larger clone lies one base away.

TCRbeta CDR3 regions were amplified from genomic DNA using the immunoSEQ Assay, a bias-controlled multiplex PCR. The authors' analysis ran thus. Within the assay, amplification of reference gene primers was used to estimate how many nucleated cells each sample contained. Sequence reads were collapsed and filtered to measure the absolute abundance of every unique TCRbeta CDR3 rearrangement. For each sample, productive Simpson clonality was calculated by taking the square root of Simpson's diversity index across productive rearrangements. Sourced from immuneACCESS, this table was stored by TCRdb with only in-frame sequences that have V and J called. A share of the clones is absent; for the studies checked, an unresolved V gene accounts for under half, and the remainder has no known explanation. V and J calls plus clone size are reproduced from that table; the DNA served to infer D and trimming. This sample has 150,000 to 200,000 clones in its table, and roughly 80% of those were observed once. The ten biggest clones cover 9.5% to 15% of the sample.

The chain uses TRBV14 and TRBJ2-7, with 8 central nucleotides matching TRBD2. The TCR sequence derives from an elderly woman with COVID-19, enrolled during active disease. Sequencing was done on a sample of peripheral blood. CDR3 sequence: CASSPSSLAGTFYEQYF. The DNA reads as follows: TGTGCCAGCAGCCCGTCAAGTCTAGCGGGCACGTTCTACGAGCAGTACTTC.